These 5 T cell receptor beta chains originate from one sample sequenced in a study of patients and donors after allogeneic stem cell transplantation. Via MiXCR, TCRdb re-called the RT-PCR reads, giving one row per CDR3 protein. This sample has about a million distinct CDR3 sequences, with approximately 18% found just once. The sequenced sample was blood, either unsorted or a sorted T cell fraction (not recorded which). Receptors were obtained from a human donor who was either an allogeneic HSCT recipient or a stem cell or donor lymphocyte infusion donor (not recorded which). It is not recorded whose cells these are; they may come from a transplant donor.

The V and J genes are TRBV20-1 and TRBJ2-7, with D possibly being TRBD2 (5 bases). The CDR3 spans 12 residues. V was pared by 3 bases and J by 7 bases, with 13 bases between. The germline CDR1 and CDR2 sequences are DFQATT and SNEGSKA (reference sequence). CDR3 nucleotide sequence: TGCAGTGCTAGCCTAGCCCTGTATGAGCAGTACTTC. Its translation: CSASLALYEQYF.

The CDR3 is CATSRDSRVEEQFF. The CDR3 region has the DNA TGTGCCACCAGCAGAGATAGCCGAGTTGAAGAGCAGTTCTTC. This chain uses TRBV15 with TRBJ2-1; D gene unclear. The germline CDR1 and CDR2 sequences are LNHNV and YYDKDF (reference sequence). The V end was cut by 0 bases, the J end by 10 bases, with 13 bases between. This CDR3 region has 14 residues.

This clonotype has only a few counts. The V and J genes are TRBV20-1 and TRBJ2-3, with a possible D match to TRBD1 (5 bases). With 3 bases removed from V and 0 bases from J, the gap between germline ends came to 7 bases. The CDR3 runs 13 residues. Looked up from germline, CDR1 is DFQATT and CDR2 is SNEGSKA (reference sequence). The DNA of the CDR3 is TGCAGTGCTAGCAGGGTTAGCACAGATACGCAGTATTTT. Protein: CSASRVSTDTQYF.

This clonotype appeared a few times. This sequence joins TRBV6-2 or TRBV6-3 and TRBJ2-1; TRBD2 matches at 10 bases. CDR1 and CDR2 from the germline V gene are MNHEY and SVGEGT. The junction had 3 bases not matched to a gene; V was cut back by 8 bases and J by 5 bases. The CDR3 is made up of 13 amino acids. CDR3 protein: CASLGLAHNEQFF. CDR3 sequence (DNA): TGTGCCAGCCTGGGACTAGCGCACAATGAGCAGTTCTTC.

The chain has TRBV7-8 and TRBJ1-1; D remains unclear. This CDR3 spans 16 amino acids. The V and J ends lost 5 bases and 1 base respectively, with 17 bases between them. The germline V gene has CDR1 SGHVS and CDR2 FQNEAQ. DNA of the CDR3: TGTGCCAGCAGCCAAGGAAAAATAGGCGGGAACACTGAAGCTTTCTTT. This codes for CASSQGKIGGNTEAFF.